What follows are 29 T cell receptor beta chains derived from one specimen sequenced in a study of early T cells in non-severe SARS-CoV-2 infection. TCRdb redid the calling of the 5' RACE reads with MiXCR, one entry per CDR3 protein. Of some 77,000 distinct CDR3 sequences listed, around 13% are singletons. The sample consisted of whole blood. These receptor sequences come from an adult who was a healthcare worker with PCR-confirmed SARS-CoV-2 infection or an uninfected control (not recorded which).

This clonotype was picked up many times. V is TRBV19 and J is TRBJ1-5; D remains unclear. This CDR3 has 15 residues. Trimming left V 7 bases short and J 4 bases short, with 17 bases between. Germline CDR1 reads LNHDA; CDR2 reads SQIVND (reference sequence). CDR3 amino acids: CASTQMRQQNQPQHF. As DNA, the CDR3 is TGTGCCAGTACCCAGATGCGGCAGCAGAATCAGCCCCAGCATTTT.

The chain employs TRBV29-1 and TRBJ2-1, with D maybe TRBD2 (5 bases). The ends were cut back, 3 bases at V and 4 bases at J, with 22 bases in the middle. Germline assignment: CDR1 SQVTM and CDR2 ANQGSEA. This CDR3 spans 17 amino acids. The CDR3 loop reads CSVEVIRQSRGYNEQFF. CDR3 sequence (DNA): TGCAGCGTTGAGGTGATTCGGCAATCGAGAGGGTACAATGAGCAGTTCTTC.

This chain connects TRBV28 to TRBJ2-3; D possibly corresponds to TRBD1 (5 bases). With 5 bases removed from V and 7 bases from J, the gap between germline ends came to 16 bases. Germline V gives CDR1 MDHEN, CDR2 SYDVKM. This CDR3 region has 14 residues. The CDR3 region has the DNA TGTGCCAGCAGTCTCGACAGCCAGCGCCATACGCAGTATTTT. This gives the protein CASSLDSQRHTQYF.

The chain recombines TRBV12-3 or TRBV12-4 with TRBJ2-2, with 13 bases aligning to TRBD2. The CDR3 sequence is 15 residues long. The ends lost 7 bases at V and 5 bases at J; junction bases unmatched: 4. CDR3 residues: CASTRTSGSTGELFF. In nucleotides, the CDR3 is TGTGCCAGCACTCGGACTAGCGGGAGTACCGGGGAGCTGTTTTTT.

This clonotype was seen ten or more times. CDR3 DNA sequence: TGTGCCAGCAATCGGGGTACCGAGCAGTACTTC. Translated: CASNRGTEQYF. The chain recombines TRBV6-6 with TRBJ2-7; D is perhaps TRBD2 (5 bases). Trimming removed 7 bases at V and 6 bases at J, with 10 bases between. This CDR3 region has 11 residues. Per germline, CDR1 MNHNY and CDR2 SVGAGI (reference sequence).

The V gene is TRBV13, the J gene TRBJ2-3; 13 nucleotides line up with TRBD2. The V gene's germline CDR1 is PRHDT and CDR2 FYEKMQ (reference sequence). The CDR3 is made up of 16 amino acids. V lost 5 bases to trimming and J lost 6 bases; unmatched junction nucleotides: 8. The DNA of the CDR3 is TGTGCCAGCAGCCTCCCGACTAGCGGGGGGAAGGATACGCAGTATTTT. Its protein product is CASSLPTSGGKDTQYF.

This clonotype was observed many times. This chain joins TRBV28 and TRBJ2-3, with no clear D. The CDR3 covers 15 residues. V was clipped by 1 base and J by 0 bases, with 8 bases between them. CDR1 is MDHEN, CDR2 SYDVKM, per germline. CDR3 coding DNA: TGTGCCAGCAGTTTATCCCCCCCTAGCACAGATACGCAGTATTTT. Translated: CASSLSPPSTDTQYF. Combining the CDR3 with reference TRBV28 and TRBJ2-3 gives the whole variable domain DVKVTQSSRYLVKRTGEKVFLECVQDMDHENMFWYRQDPGLGLRLIYFSYDVKMKEKGDIPEGYSVSREKKERFSLILESASTNQTSMYLCASSLSPPSTDTQYFGPGTRLTVL.

J is TRBJ2-1 and V is TRBV10-2, with D tentatively TRBD1 (5 bases). CDR1 WSHSY and CDR2 SAAADI come from the germline V gene. This CDR3 region has 14 residues. Between the trimmed V and J ends, which lost 2 bases and 6 bases, there was a span of 11 bases. CDR3 DNA: TGCGCCAGCAGTGAGACAAGGGGCCGCAATGAGCAGTTCTTC. It is translated as CASSETRGRNEQFF.

The chain combines TRBV10-3 with TRBJ2-3, with TRBD2 identical over 12 bases. V lost 5 bases, J lost 0 bases, and 3 bases stayed unmatched. The CDR3 is made up of 16 amino acids. The germline V gene encodes CDR1 ENHRY and CDR2 SYGVKD. CDR3 sequence: CAISKTSGGSTDTQYF. The CDR3 nucleotides read TGTGCCATCAGTAAGACTAGCGGGGGTAGCACAGATACGCAGTATTTT.

This clonotype came up many times. The chain couples TRBV5-1 to TRBJ2-3; maybe TRBD2 (6 bases). CDR1 and CDR2 (germline): SGHRS, YFSETQ. The CDR3 consists of 17 residues. The germline V and J ends were trimmed by 0 bases and 2 bases, with 16 bases remaining between them. This CDR3 is CASSLARDPAFTDTQYF. The CDR3 nucleotides are TGCGCCAGCAGCTTGGCGCGGGACCCTGCTTTCACAGATACGCAGTATTTT.

This chain uses TRBV5-6 with TRBJ2-5; a possible D gene is TRBD1 (6 bases). There are 15 residues in the CDR3. Germline V gene sequence: CDR1 SGHDT, CDR2 YYEEEE. The ends were cut back, 4 bases at V and 4 bases at J, with 17 bases in the middle. The CDR3 sequence: CASSNSPGAGETQYF. Written as DNA, the CDR3 is TGTGCCAGCAGCAACTCCCCAGGGGCGGGAGAGACCCAGTACTTC.

This clonotype appeared many times. The gene calls are TRBV11-2 and TRBJ2-3; D not resolved. The CDR3 is 14 amino acids. Germline V lookup: CDR1 SGHAT, CDR2 FQNNGV. Between the trimmed V and J ends, which lost 0 bases and 8 bases, there was a span of 12 bases. As DNA, the CDR3 is TGTGCCAGCAGCTTAGATCAGGTATCCAGTACGCAGTATTTT. Protein: CASSLDQVSSTQYF.

The chain links TRBV6-2 or TRBV6-3 to TRBJ1-1; D remains unclear. V dropped 5 bases and J dropped 4 bases, with 11 bases sitting between them. Germline values: CDR1 MNHEY, CDR2 SVGEGT. This CDR3 spans 13 amino acids. CDR3 bases: TGTGCCAGCAGTATGGGCGGACGCACTGAAGCTTTCTTT. Translated: CASSMGGRTEAFF.

The chain is built from TRBV7-9 and TRBJ2-7; TRBD1 agrees at 10 bases. Trimming took 3 bases from V and 4 from J; bases not matched to a gene: 6. The germline CDR1 and CDR2 sequences are SEHNR and FQNEAQ (reference sequence). The CDR3 has 15 residues. This CDR3 is CASSFTGDRGYEQYF. CDR3 bases: TGTGCCAGCAGCTTCACTGGGGACAGGGGTTACGAGCAGTACTTC.

The chain recombines TRBV3-1 with TRBJ2-3; D unresolved. Trimming took 1 base from V and 10 from J, leaving 9 bases between them. Germline values: CDR1 LGHDT, CDR2 YNNKEL (reference sequence). CDR3 length: 12 residues. The CDR3 spells CASSQVSSAQYF. The CDR3 bases are TGTGCCAGCAGCCAAGTCTCCTCGGCGCAGTATTTT.

This clonotype is medium-sized. The chain has TRBV20-1 and TRBJ1-3; D gene ambiguous. Per germline, CDR1 DFQATT and CDR2 SNEGSKA (reference sequence). Trimming removed 7 bases at V and 1 base at J, with 11 bases between. The CDR3 has 13 residues. The CDR3 DNA sequence: TGCAGTGGCCAGGAGGGTTCTGGAAACACCATATATTTT. Amino acids: CSGQEGSGNTIYF.

This clonotype has just a few counts. CDR3 residues: CASSFSQEQYF. In DNA form, the CDR3 reads TGTGCCAGCAGTTTCAGCCAGGAGCAGTACTTC. The gene calls are TRBV28 and TRBJ2-7; D is unclear. This CDR3 comprises 11 residues. V was shortened by 3 bases and J by 7 bases, with 7 bases between the two germline ends. Germline lookup yields CDR1 MDHEN and CDR2 SYDVKM.

The chain is built from TRBV28 and TRBJ2-5; D call uncertain. With 3 bases removed from V and 9 bases from J, the gap between germline ends came to 17 bases. The CDR3 extends over 14 amino acids. The germline V gene encodes CDR1 MDHEN and CDR2 SYDVKM. Written as DNA, the CDR3 is TGTGCCAGCAGTTTGAGGAGAAGAGAAAGGGCCCAGTACTTC. It codes for CASSLRRRERAQYF.

The chain employs TRBV6-5 and TRBJ2-1, with D possibly TRBD2 on 6 matching bases. Germline assignment: CDR1 MNHEY and CDR2 SVGAGI. Trimming removed 5 bases from V and 7 bases from J, with 21 bases in between. CDR3 length: 16 residues. The CDR3 nucleotides read TGTGCCAGCAGTACCACGACTGACCGCCGGGAGAATGAGCAGTTCTTC. It codes for CASSTTTDRRENEQFF.

The V and J genes are TRBV20-1 and TRBJ2-7; the match to TRBD2 covers 7 bases. J was trimmed by 0 bases and V by 3 bases; bases with no gene match: 5. The CDR3 contains 14 residues. The germline V gene encodes CDR1 DFQATT and CDR2 SNEGSKA (reference sequence). The CDR3 reads CSASERGTSYEQYF. CDR3 in DNA: TGCAGTGCTAGTGAGCGGGGCACCTCCTACGAGCAGTACTTC.

The sample holds many counts of this clonotype. The chain couples TRBV6-1 to TRBJ1-6; D is perhaps TRBD1 (5 bases). Trimming took off 0 bases at V and 6 bases at J, with 9 bases between the two ends. The CDR3 has 15 amino acids. Looked up from germline, CDR1 is MNHNS and CDR2 is SASEGT. CDR3 residues: CASSEAYRSNSPLHF. As DNA, the CDR3 is TGTGCCAGCAGTGAAGCCTACAGGAGTAATTCACCCCTCCACTTT.

This chain uses TRBV11-2 with TRBJ1-1; the D gene is possibly TRBD1 (5 bases). The CDR3 covers 14 residues. Germline CDR1 SGHAT, CDR2 FQNNGV. Trimming removed 5 bases from V and 5 bases from J, with 15 bases in between. CDR3 sequence reads: CASSTRVPGTEAFF. CDR3 nucleotide sequence: TGTGCCAGCAGCACACGGGTCCCAGGGACTGAAGCTTTCTTT.

This clonotype was seen ten or more times. The rearrangement uses TRBV20-1 and TRBJ2-7, with TRBD2 identical over 9 bases. There are 13 residues in the CDR3. CDR1 and CDR2 from the germline V gene are DFQATT and SNEGSKA (reference sequence). V was pared by 3 bases and J by 2 bases, with 2 bases of the junction left unmatched. The CDR3 here is CSASSGGTYEQYF. The CDR3 nucleotides are TGCAGTGCTAGCAGCGGGGGGACCTACGAGCAGTACTTC.

V usage is TRBV6-1 and J usage is TRBJ2-7; tentative D call: TRBD1 (5 bases). V shed 1 base and J shed 0 bases, with 7 bases lying between them. Per the germline V gene, CDR1 is MNHNS and CDR2 is SASEGT. The CDR3 runs to 14 residues. CDR3 sequence (DNA): TGTGCCAGCAGTGAAGGACAGAGCTCCTACGAGCAGTACTTC. Its protein is CASSEGQSSYEQYF.

Only a few counts were recorded for this clonotype. The V gene is TRBV12-3 or TRBV12-4, the J gene TRBJ2-7; unclear D gene. Trimming pared 2 bases from V and 6 bases from J, leaving 11 bases between. CDR3 length: 13 residues. This CDR3 is CASSLYGQGEQYF. The DNA for the CDR3 is TGTGCCAGCAGTTTATACGGCCAAGGCGAGCAGTACTTC.

This sequence joins TRBV12-3 or TRBV12-4 and TRBJ2-5, with TRBD2 matching 9 bases. Losses at the gene ends were 6 bases for V and 5 bases for J; bases not matched to a gene: 10. This CDR3 is built from 15 residues. CDR3 protein: CASSPMTSGDETQYF. DNA of the CDR3: TGTGCCAGCAGCCCGATGACTAGCGGAGATGAGACCCAGTACTTC.

This chain uses TRBV6-6 with TRBJ2-2; D is possibly TRBD1 or TRBD2 (5 bases each). Germline assignment: CDR1 MNHNY and CDR2 SVGAGI (reference sequence). Trimming pared 0 bases from V and 1 base from J, leaving 6 bases between. The CDR3 consists of 15 residues. The CDR3 DNA sequence: TGTGCCAGCAGTTACTCGGGGGAGAACACCGGGGAGCTGTTTTTT. Translating it yields CASSYSGENTGELFF.

This clonotype was detected only a few times. The chain couples TRBV10-1 to TRBJ2-2; perhaps TRBD1 as D (5 bases). Germline-derived CDR1 and CDR2 are WNHNN and SYGVQD (reference sequence). The CDR3 length is 12 residues. Trimming shortened V by 3 bases and J by 16 bases, and 15 bases separated the two germline ends. The CDR3 DNA reads TGCGCCAGCAGTGATAGACAGTCCCGGAGGTTTTTT. Protein product: CASSDRQSRRFF.

Only a few counts were recorded for this clonotype. The rearrangement joins TRBV6-2 or TRBV6-3 to TRBJ2-7, with D unclear. Trimming stripped 5 bases from V and 7 bases from J, with 9 bases between. Germline lookup yields CDR1 MNHEY and CDR2 SVGEGT. The CDR3 has 11 amino acids. The CDR3 is CASSLLGEQYF. The CDR3 DNA reads as TGTGCCAGCAGTCTGTTGGGGGAGCAGTACTTC.